Below, one T cell receptor beta chain is given with its context. There is no known antigen for this receptor. Within one base of it there is no much larger clone, and no base qualities were kept. Sorted unstimulated T cells and proliferating T cells recovered from mixed lymphocyte reactions were subjected to TCRbeta CDR3 sequencing. Fresh whole blood from more than 9 HLA-typed healthy donors served as the source for isolating PBMCs. Receptor libraries were prepared by the immunoSEQ multiplex PCR assay. Around 100,000 TCR templates per sample were assayed by the deep sequencing platform. Genomic DNA extracted from sorted T cells was used for TCRbeta CDR3 sequencing. The study's own analysis went as follows. Clonal analysis of TCRbeta CDR3 data was done in the R programming language. Comparing unstimulated samples against CFSE-low samples taken after the reaction was how alloreactive CD4+ and CD8+ clones were defined. Alloreactive CD4+ clones were assigned to regulatory or non-regulatory origin by matching sequences to sorted unstimulated Treg and non-Treg repertoires. Held by TCRdb, this immuneACCESS table contains in-frame sequences only and omits some clones. Under half of the omission traces to an unresolved V gene where checked; the cause of the rest is unknown. V and J calls and clone size are copied from that table; D and trimming were computed from the DNA. Across this sample there are over 100,000 clones, with about 94% seen only once. The ten largest clones represent 1% to 1.3% of the sample.

This entry is derived from a study of siplizumab effects on memory and regulatory T cells (dated by TCRdb to about 2019). As for the study more broadly: The study examined how the anti-CD2 antibody siplizumab affects alloreactive T-cell subsets in allogeneic mixed lymphocyte reactions built from human PBMCs.

The germline ends are 17 bases apart after V is trimmed by 4 bases and J by 4 bases. Taken from cysteine to phenylalanine, the CDR3 has 16 residues. Of all the DNA, just the CDR3 is kept, 48 bases in frame from base 1. The germline V gene encodes CDR1 LNHDA and CDR2 SQIVND (reference sequence). The paper's findings and limits, for the study overall: Because sequences below about 10^-5 frequency were poorly captured, only a minor fraction of alloreactive clones could be mapped to unstimulated subsets. For roughly 80-96% of proliferating CD4+ or CD8+ clones, no naive or memory phenotype could be assigned. Among mappable alloreactive CD4+ clones, the Treg-derived fraction averaged around 70% with siplizumab versus around 25% in control reactions. Compared with memory T cells, unstimulated naive T cells appeared more diverse, and naive cells seemed to make a substantial contribution to the alloresponse. Siplizumab significantly lowered the cumulative frequency of alloreactive sequences that could be traced to unstimulated CD4+ memory T cells. Whether proliferating Tregs from siplizumab cultures actually had suppressive function was not functionally confirmed.

The chain links TRBV19 with TRBJ2-4, with the D gene not clear enough to name. The sample comprised CD4+ T cells sorted from blood. This TCR came from a human donor in good health. The CDR3 corresponds to CASSKERSFIKNIQYF. The nucleotide sequence is TGTGCCAGTAGTAAAGAACGATCTTTTATAAAAAACATTCAGTACTTC. The reference TRBV19 and TRBJ2-4 proteins fill in what lies around the CDR3, so the full variable domain reads DGGITQSPKYLFRKEGQNVTLSCEQNLNHDAMYWYRQDPGQGLRLIYYSQIVNDFQKGDIAEGYSVSREKKESFPLTVTSAQKNPTAFYLCASSKERSFIKNIQYFGAGTRLSVL.